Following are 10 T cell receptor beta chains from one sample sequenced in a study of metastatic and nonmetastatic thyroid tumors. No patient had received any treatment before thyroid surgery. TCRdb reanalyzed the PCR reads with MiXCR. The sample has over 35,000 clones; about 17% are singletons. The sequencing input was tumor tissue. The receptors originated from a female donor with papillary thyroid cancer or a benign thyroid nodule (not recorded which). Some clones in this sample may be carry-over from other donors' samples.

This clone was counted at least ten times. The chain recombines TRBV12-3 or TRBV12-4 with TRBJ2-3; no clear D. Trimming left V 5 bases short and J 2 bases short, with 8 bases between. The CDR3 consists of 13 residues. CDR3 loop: CASSGEFTDTQYF. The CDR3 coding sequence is TGTGCCAGCAGTGGCGAGTTCACAGATACGCAGTATTTT.

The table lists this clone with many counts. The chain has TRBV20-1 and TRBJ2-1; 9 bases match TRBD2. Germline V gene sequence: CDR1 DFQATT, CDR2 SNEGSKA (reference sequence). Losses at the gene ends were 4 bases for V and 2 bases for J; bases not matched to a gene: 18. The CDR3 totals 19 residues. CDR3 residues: CSANPGTSGLGGPYNEQFF. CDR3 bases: TGCAGTGCTAATCCCGGAACTAGCGGGCTCGGGGGACCCTACAATGAGCAGTTCTTC.

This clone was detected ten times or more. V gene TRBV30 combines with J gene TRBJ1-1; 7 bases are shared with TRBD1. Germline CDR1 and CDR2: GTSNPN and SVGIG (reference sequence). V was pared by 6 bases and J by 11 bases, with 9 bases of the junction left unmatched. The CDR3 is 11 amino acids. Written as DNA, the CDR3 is TGTGCCTGTCAAATGAGGGGGCAGGCTTTCTTT. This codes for CACQMRGQAFF.

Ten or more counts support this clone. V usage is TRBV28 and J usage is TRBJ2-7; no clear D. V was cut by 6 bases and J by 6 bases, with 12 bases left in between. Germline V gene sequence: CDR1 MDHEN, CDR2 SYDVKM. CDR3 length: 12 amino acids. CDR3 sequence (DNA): TGTGCCAGCAGGCCTAGGGTGGGCGAGCAGTACTTC. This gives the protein CASRPRVGEQYF.

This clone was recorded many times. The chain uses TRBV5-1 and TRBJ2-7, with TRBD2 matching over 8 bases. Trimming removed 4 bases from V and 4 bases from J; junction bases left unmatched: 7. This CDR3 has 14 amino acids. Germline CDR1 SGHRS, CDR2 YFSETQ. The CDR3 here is CASSPGGAPYEQYF. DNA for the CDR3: TGCGCCAGCAGCCCGGGGGGGGCTCCTTACGAGCAGTACTTC.

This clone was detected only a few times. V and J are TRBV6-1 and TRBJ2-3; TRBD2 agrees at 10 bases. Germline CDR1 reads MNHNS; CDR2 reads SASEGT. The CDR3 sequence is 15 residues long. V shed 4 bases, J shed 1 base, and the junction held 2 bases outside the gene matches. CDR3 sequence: CASSAGLAGTDTQYF. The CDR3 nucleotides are TGTGCCAGCAGTGCAGGACTAGCGGGCACAGATACGCAGTATTTT.

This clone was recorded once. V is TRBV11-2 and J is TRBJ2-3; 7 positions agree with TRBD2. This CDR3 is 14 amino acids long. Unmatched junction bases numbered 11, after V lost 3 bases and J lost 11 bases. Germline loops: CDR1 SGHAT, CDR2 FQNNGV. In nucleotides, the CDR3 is TGTGCCAGCAGCTTGGGGGGAGGGACCGAGGGGCAGTATTTT. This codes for CASSLGGGTEGQYF.

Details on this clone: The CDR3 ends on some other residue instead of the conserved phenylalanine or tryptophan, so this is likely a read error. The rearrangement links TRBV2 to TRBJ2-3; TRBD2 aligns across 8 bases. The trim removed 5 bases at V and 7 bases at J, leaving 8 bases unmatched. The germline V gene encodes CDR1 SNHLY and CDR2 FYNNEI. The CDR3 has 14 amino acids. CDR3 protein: CASSKKAGAYTQYS. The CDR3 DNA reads TGTGCCAGCAGTAAAAAAGCGGGAGCGTATACGCAGTATTCT.

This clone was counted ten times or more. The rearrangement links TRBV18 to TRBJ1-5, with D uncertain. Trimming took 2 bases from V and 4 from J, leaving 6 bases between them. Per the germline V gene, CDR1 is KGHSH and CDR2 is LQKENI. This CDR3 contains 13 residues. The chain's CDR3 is CASSPGVNQPQHF. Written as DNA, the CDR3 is TGTGCCAGCTCACCAGGGGTAAATCAGCCCCAGCATTTT.

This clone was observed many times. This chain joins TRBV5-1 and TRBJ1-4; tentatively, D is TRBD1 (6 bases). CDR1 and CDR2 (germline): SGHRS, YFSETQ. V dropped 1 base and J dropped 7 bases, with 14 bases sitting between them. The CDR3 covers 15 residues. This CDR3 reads CASSLQRGGGEKLFF. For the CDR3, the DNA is TGCGCCAGCAGCTTGCAAAGGGGGGGAGGTGAAAAACTGTTTTTT.